These T cell receptor beta chains were read from a single sample in a study of human versus mouse CDR3 diversity and MHC coevolution. TCRdb's table, derived via immunoSEQ multiplex PCR, lists solely in-frame clones and lacks some. The table has around 74,000 clones, about 90% seen once; the top ten hold about 0.15%. Sequencing input: naive CD4+ T cells from blood. The receptors come from a person aged 30-69 years in good health. Both conserved end residues are part of each CDR3. The D gene is left open where the match is weak. The size field is filled for only some rows; it gives once, few, many or a size class.

V: TRBV30; J: TRBJ1-5; size: NA; D: NA; DNA: TGTGCCTGGAACAGGGACGGCAATCAGCCCCAGCATTTT; CDR3: CAWNRDGNQPQHF
V: TRBV5-4; J: TRBJ2-3; size: once; D: TRBD2; DNA: TGTGCCAGCAGCGTTAGACTAGCGGGATCCACAGATACGCAGTATTTT; CDR3: CASSVRLAGSTDTQYF
V: TRBV4-1; J: TRBJ2-1; size: NA; D: NA; DNA: TGCGCCAGCAGCCAAGATCCCCCCTCTGTCTCCTACAATGAGCAGTTCTTC; CDR3: CASSQDPPSVSYNEQFF
V: TRBV6-1; J: TRBJ1-5; size: NA; D: NA; DNA: TGTGCCAGCAGTGAGGCGACAGAGCCTATTAGCAATCAGCCCCAGCATTTT; CDR3: CASSEATEPISNQPQHF
V: TRBV4-1; J: TRBJ2-6; size: NA; D: NA; DNA: TGCGCCAGCTCAGGGGACCCGGTTAGGGCCCCCGTCCCCCCTGGGGCCAACGTCCTGACTTTC; CDR3: CASSGDPVRAPVPPGANVLTF
V: TRBV28; J: TRBJ1-3; size: few; D: NA; DNA: TGTGCCAGCAGTCAGGGATCTGGAAACACCATATATTTT; CDR3: CASSQGSGNTIYF
V: TRBV6-1; J: TRBJ2-3; size: NA; D: TRBD2; DNA: TGTGCCAGCAGTGCGGCGGGGGGCACAGATACGCAGTATTTT; CDR3: CASSAAGGTDTQYF
V: TRBV23-1; J: TRBJ1-5; size: NA; D: TRBD1; DNA: TGCGCCAGCAGTCACCATTTGGGACAGGGAAGCAATCAGCCCCAGCATTTT; CDR3: CASSHHLGQGSNQPQHF
V: TRBV7-8; J: TRBJ1-1; size: NA; D: NA; DNA: TGTGCCAGCAGCTTCGGGGGGGCCTCAGTGAACACTGAAGCTTTCTTT; CDR3: CASSFGGASVNTEAFF
V: TRBV30; J: TRBJ2-5; size: once; D: NA; DNA: TGTGCCTGGAGTGTAGAGAATCCCAGGGGAGTGGGGACCCAGTACTTC; CDR3: CAWSVENPRGVGTQYF
V: TRBV7-2; J: TRBJ1-2; size: NA; D: NA; DNA: TGTGCCAGCAGCCCTAGCGGGGAGGGCTACACCTTC; CDR3: CASSPSGEGYTF
V: TRBV7-9; J: TRBJ1-2; size: NA; D: NA; DNA: TGTGCCAGCAGCTTTAACAGCAACTATGGCTACACCTTC; CDR3: CASSFNSNYGYTF
V: TRBV18; J: TRBJ2-1; size: NA; D: NA; DNA: TGTGCCAGCTCACCTGCGGGGAGCTCCTACAATGAGCAGTTCTTC; CDR3: CASSPAGSSYNEQFF
V: TRBV11-2; J: TRBJ1-2; size: NA; D: NA; DNA: TGTGCCAGCAGCTCAAACTATGGCTACACCTTC; CDR3: CASSSNYGYTF
V: TRBV5-5; J: TRBJ1-2; size: once; D: TRBD1; DNA: TGTGCCAGCAGCTTGGAGGACAGGGGCTTCTTC; CDR3: CASSLEDRGFF
V: TRBV12-5; J: TRBJ2-1; size: NA; D: NA; DNA: TGTGCTAGTGGTCTGCGTCAGGGCGACGAGCAGTTCTTC; CDR3: CASGLRQGDEQFF
V: TRBV19; J: TRBJ1-1; size: NA; D: NA; DNA: TGTGCCAGTGCCCCTCAGGGGCAGGGCACTGAAGCTTTCTTT; CDR3: CASAPQGQGTEAFF
V: TRBV30; J: TRBJ2-7; size: once; D: NA; DNA: TGTGCCTGGAAGTCAACCTACGAGCAGTACTTC; CDR3: CAWKSTYEQYF
V: TRBV25-1; J: TRBJ2-1; size: NA; D: NA; DNA: TGTGCCAGCAGTGAACAGAGCGGTACCCTCTACAATGAGCAGTTCTTC; CDR3: CASSEQSGTLYNEQFF
V: TRBV6-6; J: TRBJ1-5; size: NA; D: TRBD1; DNA: TGTGCCAGCAGTAAGGGACAGCCAAATCAGCCCCAGCATTTT; CDR3: CASSKGQPNQPQHF
V: TRBV6-5; J: TRBJ2-7; size: NA; D: NA; DNA: TGTGCCAGCAGGCTTACCGACAGCCTCTACGAGCAGTACTTC; CDR3: CASRLTDSLYEQYF
V: TRBV2; J: TRBJ2-3; size: NA; D: NA; DNA: TGTGCCAGCAGTGTTCAGGGGCCAGATACGCAGTATTTT; CDR3: CASSVQGPDTQYF
V: TRBV4-1; J: TRBJ2-5; size: NA; D: NA; DNA: TGCGCCAGCAGCTACCTTCGAGGGGAGACCCAGTACTTC; CDR3: CASSYLRGETQYF